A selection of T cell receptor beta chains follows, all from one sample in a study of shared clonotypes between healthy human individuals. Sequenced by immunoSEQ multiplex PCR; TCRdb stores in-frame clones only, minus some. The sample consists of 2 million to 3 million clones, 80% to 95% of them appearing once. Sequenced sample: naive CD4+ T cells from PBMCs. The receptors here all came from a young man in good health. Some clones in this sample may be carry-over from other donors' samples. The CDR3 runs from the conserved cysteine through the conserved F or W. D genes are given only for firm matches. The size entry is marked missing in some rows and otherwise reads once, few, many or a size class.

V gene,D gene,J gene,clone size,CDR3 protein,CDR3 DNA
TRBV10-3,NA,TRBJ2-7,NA,CAISRQDSYEQYF,TGTGCCATCAGTAGACAGGACTCCTACGAGCAGTACTTC
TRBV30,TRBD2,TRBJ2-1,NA,CAWNPGRDRKQFF,TGTGCCTGGAACCCCGGGAGGGACCGGAAGCAGTTCTTC
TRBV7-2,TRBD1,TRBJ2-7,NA,CASRSGQGSYEQYF,TGTGCCAGCAGGTCTGGACAGGGGTCCTACGAGCAGTACTTC
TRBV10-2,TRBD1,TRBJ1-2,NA,CASSANSGGQEGSYGYTF,TGCGCCAGCAGTGCGAACTCGGGGGGACAGGAGGGCTCCTATGGCTACACCTTC
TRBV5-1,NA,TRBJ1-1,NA,CASSPLGRRDTEAFF,TGCGCCAGCAGCCCCCTAGGGCGCAGGGACACTGAAGCTTTCTTT
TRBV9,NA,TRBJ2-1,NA,CASSVAPQGPYNEQFF,TGTGCCAGCAGCGTAGCCCCACAAGGCCCCTACAATGAGCAGTTCTTC
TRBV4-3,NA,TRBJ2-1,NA,CASSQDPEGYNEQFF,TGCGCCAGCAGCCAAGATCCAGAGGGTTACAATGAGCAGTTCTTC
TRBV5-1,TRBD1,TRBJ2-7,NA,CASTQDEDRKLGQQYF,TGCGCCAGCACCCAAGACGAGGACAGGAAGTTGGGCCAGCAGTACTTC
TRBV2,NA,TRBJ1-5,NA,CASSGFGLYQPQHF,TGTGCCAGCAGCGGTTTCGGGTTGTATCAGCCCCAGCATTTT
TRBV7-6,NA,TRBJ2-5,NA,CASSLAGGAETQYF,TGTGCCAGCAGCTTAGCGGGTGGGGCGGAGACCCAGTACTTC
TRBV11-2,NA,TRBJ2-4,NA,CASSLVLGDPAKNIQYF,TGTGCCAGCAGCTTAGTCCTCGGCGATCCAGCCAAAAACATTCAGTACTTC
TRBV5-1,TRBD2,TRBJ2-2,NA,CASSLTAGVSGELFF,TGCGCCAGCAGCTTGACAGCGGGAGTTTCCGGGGAGCTGTTTTTT
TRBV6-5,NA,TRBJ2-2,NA,CASSYINTGELFF,TGTGCCAGCAGTTACATTAACACCGGGGAGCTGTTTTTT
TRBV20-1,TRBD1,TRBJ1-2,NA,CSLTGAYGYTF,TGCAGTTTGACAGGGGCCTATGGCTACACCTTC
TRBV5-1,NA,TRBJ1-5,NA,CASSPSPSDQPQHF,TGCGCCAGCAGCCCGTCCCCAAGTGATCAGCCCCAGCATTTT
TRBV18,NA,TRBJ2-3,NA,CASSPPSANVPDTQYF,TGTGCCAGCTCACCTCCTAGCGCGAACGTCCCAGATACGCAGTATTTT
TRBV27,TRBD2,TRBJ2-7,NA,CASSLSVRGGRSYEQYF,TGTGCCAGCAGTTTATCCGTCCGCGGCGGGAGGTCCTACGAGCAGTACTTC
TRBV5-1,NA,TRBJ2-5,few,CASSLRETQYF,TGCGCCAGCAGCTTGCGAGAGACCCAGTACTTC
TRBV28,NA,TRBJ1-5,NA,CASSLRRGAQPQHF,TGTGCCAGCAGTTTAAGACGCGGGGCCCAGCCCCAGCATTTT
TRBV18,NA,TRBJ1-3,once,CASSPTIPGDTIYF,TGTGCCAGCTCACCCACAATTCCTGGGGACACCATATATTTT
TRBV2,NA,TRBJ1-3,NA,CASSGQLIDSGNTIYF,TGTGCCAGCAGTGGACAGTTGATCGACTCTGGAAACACCATATATTTT
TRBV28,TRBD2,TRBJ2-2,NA,CASSSGGGTGELFF,TGTGCCAGCAGTTCGGGAGGAGGGACCGGGGAGCTGTTTTTT
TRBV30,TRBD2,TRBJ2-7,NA,CAWIRTSGRGSGEQYF,TGTGCCTGGATCAGGACTAGTGGGAGGGGTTCGGGAGAGCAGTACTTC
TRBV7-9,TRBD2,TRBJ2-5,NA,CASSLGLAKGETQYF,TGTGCCAGCAGCTTAGGACTAGCAAAGGGAGAGACCCAGTACTTC
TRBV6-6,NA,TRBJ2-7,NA,CASSNSRTASTYEQYF,TGTGCCAGCAGTAACTCTAGGACAGCTTCGACCTACGAGCAGTACTTC
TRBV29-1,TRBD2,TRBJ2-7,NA,CSAARGGYEQYF,TGCAGCGCCGCCCGGGGAGGGTACGAGCAGTACTTC
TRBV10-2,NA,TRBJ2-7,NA,CASSESGSYEQYF,TGCGCCAGCAGTGAGTCGGGCAGCTACGAGCAGTACTTC
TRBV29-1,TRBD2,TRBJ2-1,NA,CSAHKKTSGSFDEQFF,TGCAGCGCACATAAAAAAACTAGCGGGAGTTTCGATGAGCAGTTCTTC
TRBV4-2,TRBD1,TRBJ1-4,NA,CASSQGQGANEKLFF,TGTGCCAGCAGCCAAGGACAGGGGGCTAATGAAAAACTGTTTTTT
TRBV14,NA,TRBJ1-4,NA,CASSQGRVNEKLFF,TGTGCCAGCAGCCAAGGACGGGTAAATGAAAAACTGTTTTTT
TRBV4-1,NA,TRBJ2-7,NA,CASSPLGRTYEQYF,TGCGCCAGCAGCCCTTTGGGACGAACCTACGAGCAGTACTTC
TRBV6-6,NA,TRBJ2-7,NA,CASRPPTIKYEQYF,TGTGCCAGCAGGCCGCCGACAATCAAATACGAGCAGTACTTC
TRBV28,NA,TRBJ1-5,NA,CASNTDRSYQPQHF,TGTGCCAGCAATACGGACAGAAGTTATCAGCCCCAGCATTTT
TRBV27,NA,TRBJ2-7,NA,CASRYLTGKGPAEQYF,TGTGCCAGCAGATACCTCACCGGGAAAGGGCCAGCCGAGCAGTACTTC
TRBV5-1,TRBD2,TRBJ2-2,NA,CASSLDGGRGSGELFF,TGCGCCAGCAGCTTGGATGGCGGGAGAGGGTCCGGGGAGCTGTTTTTT
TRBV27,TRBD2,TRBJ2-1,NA,CASRRRLAFEQFF,TGTGCCAGCAGGCGGCGACTAGCGTTCGAGCAGTTCTTC
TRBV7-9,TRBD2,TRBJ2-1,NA,CASSQLAGVGSYNEQFF,TGTGCCAGCAGCCAACTAGCGGGAGTGGGCTCCTACAATGAGCAGTTCTTC
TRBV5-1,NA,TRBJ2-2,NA,CASSLEGSSTGELFF,TGCGCCAGCAGCTTGGAGGGGTCAAGCACCGGGGAGCTGTTTTTT
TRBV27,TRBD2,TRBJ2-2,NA,CASRNSGRVNTGELFF,TGTGCCAGCAGAAATAGCGGGAGGGTAAACACCGGGGAGCTGTTTTTT
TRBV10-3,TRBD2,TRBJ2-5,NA,CAISVSGRAETQYF,TGTGCCATCAGTGTTTCCGGGAGGGCAGAGACCCAGTACTTC
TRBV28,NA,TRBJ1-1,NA,CASRPTGSTEAFF,TGTGCCAGCAGACCTACAGGGTCGACTGAAGCTTTCTTT
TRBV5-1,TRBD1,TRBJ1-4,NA,CASSLAGTGVEKLFF,TGCGCCAGCAGCTTGGCGGGGACAGGGGTTGAAAAACTGTTTTTT
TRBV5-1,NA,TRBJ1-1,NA,CASSLNQAIMNTEAFF,TGCGCCAGCAGCTTGAATCAGGCTATCATGAATACTGAAGCTTTCTTT
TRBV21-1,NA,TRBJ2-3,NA,CASSSGLAGWDTQYF,TGTGCCAGCAGTTCGGGACTAGCGGGATGGGATACGCAGTATTTT
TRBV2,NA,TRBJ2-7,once,CASSDPYPRKLAGQPNEQYF,TGTGCCAGCAGTGACCCCTATCCTCGGAAACTGGCGGGACAACCAAACGAGCAGTACTTC
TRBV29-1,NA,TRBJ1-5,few,CSAYDQPQHF,TGCAGCGCGTACGATCAGCCCCAGCATTTT
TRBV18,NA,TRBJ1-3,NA,CASSVSVLVSGGNTIYF,TGTGCCAGCTCAGTGTCCGTTTTAGTCTCTGGAGGAAACACCATATATTTT
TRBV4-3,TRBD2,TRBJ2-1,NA,CASSRTSGHNEQFF,TGCGCCAGCAGCCGGACTAGCGGACACAATGAGCAGTTCTTC
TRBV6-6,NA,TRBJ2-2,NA,CASSYAGTANTGELFF,TGTGCCAGCAGTTATGCCGGGACTGCGAACACCGGGGAGCTGTTTTTT
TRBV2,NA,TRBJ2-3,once,CASSEKAGTGSPQYF,TGTGCCAGCAGTGAAAAGGCGGGAACTGGGTCCCCGCAGTATTTT
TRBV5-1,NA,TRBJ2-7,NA,CASSLVPDYEQYF,TGCGCCAGCAGCTTGGTTCCAGACTACGAGCAGTACTTC
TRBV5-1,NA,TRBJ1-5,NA,CASSSGQNQPQHF,TGCGCCAGCAGCAGCGGACAGAATCAGCCCCAGCATTTT
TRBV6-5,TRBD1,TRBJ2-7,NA,CASSYSGTGRWEQYF,TGTGCCAGCAGTTACTCTGGGACAGGGAGGTGGGAGCAGTACTTC